Below, 5 T cell receptor beta chains from the same sample are listed, as sequenced in a study of regulatory T cells in long-lasting Graves disease. TCR beta libraries were built with iRepertoire HTBI primers and Arm-PCR of CDR3 regions. Using its own MiXCR run on the multiplex PCR reads, TCRdb lists one record per CDR3 protein. In the table there are roughly 500,000 distinct CDR3 sequences, around 21% of which are singletons. The time point is: persistent/refractory GD, antithyroid drugs over 5 years with positive TRAb. After RNA was extracted from PBMCs, the TCR library was made from it. Material: peripheral blood mononuclear cells (PBMCs), obtained when the disease was refractory, from a patient treated with antithyroid drugs. The source is a female donor with Graves disease.

This clonotype was counted at least ten times. The V and J genes are TRBV20-1 and TRBJ1-4; TRBD1 is a possible D gene (6 bases). V shed 4 bases and J shed 7 bases, with 13 bases lying between them. This CDR3 region has 13 residues. Germline V gene sequence: CDR1 DFQATT, CDR2 SNEGSKA (reference sequence). CDR3 DNA: TGCAGTGCTAAGGGGGGCGGAAGTGAAAAACTGTTTTTT. It codes for CSAKGGGSEKLFF.

This clonotype was detected ten times or more. The V call is TRBV9, the J call TRBJ1-1; 8 positions agree with TRBD1. The V and J ends lost 3 bases and 4 bases, in that order; junction bases with no gene match: 8. The CDR3 is 15 amino acids. CDR1 is SGDLS, CDR2 YYNGEE, per germline. The CDR3: CASSEGTGPTTEAFF. The CDR3 coding sequence is TGTGCCAGCAGCGAGGGGACAGGACCGACCACTGAAGCTTTCTTT.

This clonotype occurred many times. The rearrangement uses TRBV6-6 and TRBJ1-2, with a possible D match to TRBD1 (5 bases). The germline V gene encodes CDR1 MNHNY and CDR2 SVGAGI (reference sequence). V dropped 0 bases and J dropped 7 bases, with 9 bases sitting between them. CDR3 length equals 13 residues. CDR3 nucleotide sequence: TGTGCCAGCAGTTACTCGGGGACGGGTGGCTACACCTTC. Amino acid sequence: CASSYSGTGGYTF.

For this clonotype: A much larger clone sits a single nucleotide away, making a read error possible. This sequence joins TRBV7-2 and TRBJ1-2; D is uncertain. CDR1 and CDR2 from the germline V gene are SGHTA and FQGNSA. V lost 1 base and J lost 2, with 8 bases in between. The CDR3 covers 14 residues. The CDR3 coding sequence is TGTGCCAGCAGCTTAGGGATGGGGAACTATGGCTACACCTTC. This encodes CASSLGMGNYGYTF.

Ten or more counts support this clonotype. This chain connects TRBV6-1 to TRBJ2-6; D not resolved. The CDR3 has 19 amino acids. Germline V gene sequence: CDR1 MNHNS, CDR2 SASEGT. Trimming removed 6 bases from V and 2 bases from J, with 23 bases in between. CDR3 in amino acids: CASRPNPVWVSPGANVLTF. The CDR3 DNA reads TGTGCCAGCAGGCCAAATCCTGTCTGGGTTTCTCCTGGGGCCAACGTCCTGACTTTC.